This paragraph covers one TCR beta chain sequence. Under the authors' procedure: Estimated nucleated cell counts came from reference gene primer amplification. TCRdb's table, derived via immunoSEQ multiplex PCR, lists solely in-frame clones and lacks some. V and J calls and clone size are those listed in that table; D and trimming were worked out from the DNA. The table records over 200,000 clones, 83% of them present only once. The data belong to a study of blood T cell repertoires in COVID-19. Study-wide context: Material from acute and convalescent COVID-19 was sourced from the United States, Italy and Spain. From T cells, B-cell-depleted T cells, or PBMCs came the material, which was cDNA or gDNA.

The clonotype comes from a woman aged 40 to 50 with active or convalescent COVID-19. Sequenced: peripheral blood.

The CDR3 DNA reads TGTGCCTGGAGTGTAGGCGTGCAGGGAGGGGTGGACGAGCAGTACTTC. Protein product: CAWSVGVQGGVDEQYF. The chain joins TRBV30 to TRBJ2-7; 7 bases are a match to TRBD2. This CDR3 comprises 16 residues. J gave up 5 bases and V 0 bases, and 13 bases lay outside the gene matches. CDR1 GTSNPN and CDR2 SVGIG come from the germline V gene (reference sequence).